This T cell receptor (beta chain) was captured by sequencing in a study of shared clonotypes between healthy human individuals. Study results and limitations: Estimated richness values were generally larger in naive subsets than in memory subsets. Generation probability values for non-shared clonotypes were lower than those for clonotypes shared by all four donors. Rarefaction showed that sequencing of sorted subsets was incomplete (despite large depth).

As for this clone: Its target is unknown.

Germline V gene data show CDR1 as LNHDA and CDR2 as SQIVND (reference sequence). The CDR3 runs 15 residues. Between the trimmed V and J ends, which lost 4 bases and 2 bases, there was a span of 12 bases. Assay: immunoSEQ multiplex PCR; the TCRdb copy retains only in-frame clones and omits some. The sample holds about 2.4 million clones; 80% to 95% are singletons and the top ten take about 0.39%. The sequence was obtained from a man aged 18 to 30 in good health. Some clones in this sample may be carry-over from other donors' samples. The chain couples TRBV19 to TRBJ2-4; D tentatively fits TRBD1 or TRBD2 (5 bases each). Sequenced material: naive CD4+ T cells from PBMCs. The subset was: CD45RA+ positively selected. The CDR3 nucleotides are TGTGCCAGTAGTAGGGACGGTAGATCCAAAAACATTCAGTACTTC. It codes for CASSRDGRSKNIQYF.